This T cell receptor (beta chain) comes out of a study of Tregs in tolerant kidney transplant recipients. Notes on the study in general: Antigen-driven expansion was suggested because donor-specific Tregs expanded more than all Tregs in tolerant patients. Expanding Tregs on activated donor B cells appeared to best identify donor-specific TCRbeta clones.

The CDR3 covers 16 residues. CDR1 is MNHEY and CDR2 is SMNVEV in the germline V gene (reference sequence). With 6 bases clipped from V and 2 bases from J, the junction kept 6 bases outside the gene matches. This table comes from immunoSEQ multiplex PCR, and its TCRdb copy is limited to in-frame clones, with some not included. Seen here are around 75,000 clones, around 90% observed once, and the top ten hold 0.35% to 0.5%. Comments on this clone: Its antigen is unidentified.

The sequence was obtained from a human donor who received a combined kidney and bone marrow transplant. The V call is TRBV27, the J call TRBJ2-1, with TRBD1 matching 11 bases. This sample comprised CD4+ T cells from blood, obtained before the transplant. The CDR3 region is CASSPLGQGAYNEQFF. In DNA, the CDR3 is TGTGCCAGCAGCCCATTGGGACAGGGGGCCTACAATGAGCAGTTCTTC.